Following are 30 T cell receptor beta chains from one sample sequenced in a study of blood T cell repertoires in COVID-19. Some clones are missing from TCRdb's copy, which holds only in-frame ones; the method was immunoSEQ multiplex PCR. The sample lists about 230,000 clones, roughly 91% seen once, with 3.5% to 4% in the top ten. Material: PBMCs or T cells enriched from blood (not recorded which). These receptor sequences come from a woman in her twenties or thirties with acute COVID-19.

The genes are TRBV14 and TRBJ2-5; D gene unclear. CDR1 SGHDN and CDR2 FVKESK come from the germline V gene. CDR3 length: 15 residues. Deletions cut 1 base from V and 1 base from J, with 10 bases between. The CDR3 protein is CASSQVSGSQETQYF. CDR3 nucleotide sequence: TGTGCCAGCAGCCAAGTTTCAGGCAGCCAAGAGACCCAGTACTTC. Complete variable domain (other parts from reference TRBV14 and TRBJ2-5): EAGVTQFPSHSVIEKGQTVTLRCDPISGHDNLYWYRRVMGKEIKFLLHFVKESKQDESGMPNNRFLAERTGGTYSTLKVQPAELEDSGVYFCASSQVSGSQETQYFGPGTRLLVL.

The J gene is TRBJ2-2, the V gene TRBV6-6; 7 bases fit TRBD1. V trimming: 5 bases; J trimming: 3 bases; junction bases outside the gene matches: 15. This CDR3 is built from 18 residues. Germline loops: CDR1 MNHNY, CDR2 SVGAGI (reference sequence). The CDR3 sequence: CASSLNGQANRDTGELFF. CDR3 bases: TGTGCCAGCAGTCTTAATGGACAGGCGAATAGGGACACCGGGGAGCTGTTTTTT.

This clone occurred once. The V and J genes are TRBV21-1 and TRBJ1-2; the D call TRBD1 from the table was never checked on the DNA. TRBV21-1 is shown as a pseudogene. There are 13 residues in the CDR3. The CDR3 region is CATDRGRDYGYTF. The DNA of the CDR3 is TGTGCCACGGACAGGGGGCGCGACTATGGCTACACCTTC.

This clone was detected a few times. This chain joins TRBV2 and TRBJ2-6; weak D call: TRBD2 (5 bases). CDR1 SNHLY and CDR2 FYNNEI come from the germline V gene. With 9 bases removed from V and 10 bases from J, the gap between germline ends came to 13 bases. There are 12 residues in the CDR3. CDR3 region: CARAGQKNVLTF. The CDR3 bases are TGTGCCAGGGCGGGTCAGAAAAACGTCCTGACTTTC.

The CDR3 region has the DNA TGTGCCAGCACCCAGACGGACAGGGGCTCTACTGAAGCTTTCTTT. Translated, it gives CASTQTDRGSTEAFF. The rearrangement joins TRBV9 to TRBJ1-1; 9 bases match TRBD1. CDR3 length equals 15 residues. CDR1 SGDLS and CDR2 YYNGEE come from the germline V gene. With 6 bases clipped from V and 5 bases from J, the junction kept 11 bases outside the gene matches.

The count of this clone is one. The rearrangement links TRBV25-1 to TRBJ1-1; 7 bases are shared with TRBD1. The CDR3 sequence is 14 residues long. The junction had 2 bases not matched to a gene; V was cut back by 1 base and J by 3 bases. Germline V gene lookup returns CDR1 MGHDK and CDR2 SYGVNS. CDR3 sequence: CASSEWGTDTEAFF. CDR3 DNA: TGTGCCAGCAGTGAATGGGGGACAGACACTGAAGCTTTCTTT. The variable domain in full, completed from reference TRBV25-1 and TRBJ1-1, reads EADIYQTPRYLVIGTGKKITLECSQTMGHDKMYWYQQDPGMELHLIHYSYGVNSTEKGDLSSESTVSRIRTEHFPLTLESARPSHTSQYLCASSEWGTDTEAFFGQGTRLTVV.

This chain uses TRBV28 with TRBJ2-7; 10 nucleotides match TRBD2. Trimming at V came to 7 bases and at J to 3 bases, leaving 9 bases not matched to a gene. This CDR3 region has 15 residues. Germline-derived CDR1 and CDR2 are MDHEN and SYDVKM. The CDR3 here is CASTEAASGGYEQYF. CDR3 DNA sequence: TGTGCCAGCACCGAGGCGGCTAGCGGGGGCTACGAGCAGTACTTC.

V usage is TRBV29-1 and J usage is TRBJ1-3; D is perhaps TRBD1 (5 bases). The germline V gene encodes CDR1 SQVTM and CDR2 ANQGSEA. This CDR3 is 16 amino acids long. With 4 bases removed from V and 1 base from J, the gap between germline ends came to 17 bases. DNA of the CDR3: TGCAGCGTTGGACTCCTAGGACATCCATCTGGAAACACCATATATTTT. This sequence encodes CSVGLLGHPSGNTIYF.

This chain uses TRBV19 with TRBJ1-6; D ambiguous. The germline V gene has CDR1 LNHDA and CDR2 SQIVND (reference sequence). The CDR3 runs to 14 residues. Trimming took 3 bases from V and 5 from J, leaving 8 bases between them. CDR3 sequence reads: CASSIGTDNSPLHF. DNA for the CDR3: TGTGCCAGTAGTATTGGAACAGATAATTCACCCCTCCACTTT.

V is TRBV7-2 and J is TRBJ2-5; a possible D gene is TRBD1 (5 bases). The CDR3 spans 14 residues. CDR1 SGHTA and CDR2 FQGNSA come from the germline V gene. V lost 1 base and J lost 2, with 8 bases in between. CDR3 DNA: TGTGCCAGCAGCTTAGGCAGGGCGCAAGAGACCCAGTACTTC. Protein product: CASSLGRAQETQYF.

This chain's CDR3 is CASSPWDRVSEQYF. The DNA for the CDR3 is TGTGCCAGCAGCCCATGGGACAGGGTGAGCGAGCAGTACTTC. This chain links TRBV9 with TRBJ2-7, with 9 nucleotides matching TRBD1. The CDR3 has 14 amino acids. The germline CDR1 and CDR2 sequences are SGDLS and YYNGEE. With 4 bases clipped from V and 6 bases from J, the junction kept 8 bases outside the gene matches. Together with reference TRBV9 and TRBJ2-7, the CDR3 gives the full variable domain: DSGVTQTPKHLITATGQRVTLRCSPRSGDLSVYWYQQSLDQGLQFLIQYYNGEERAKGNILERFSAQQFPDLHSELNLSSLELGDSALYFCASSPWDRVSEQYFGPGTRLTVT.

This clone was detected a few times. The sample holds other DNA sequences that translate to the same CDR3. The chain couples TRBV5-4 to TRBJ2-5; 13 nucleotides align to TRBD2. CDR1 and CDR2 from the germline V gene are SGHNT and YYREEE (reference sequence). The CDR3 consists of 15 residues. The J segment lost 4 bases and the V segment lost 5 bases, leaving 5 bases of the junction unmatched. Here the CDR3 reads CASSELAGGGETQYF. In DNA form, the CDR3 reads TGTGCCAGCAGTGAACTAGCGGGGGGGGGAGAGACCCAGTACTTC.

The rearrangement uses TRBV7-9 and TRBJ1-2, with a tentative D call TRBD1 (5 bases). Trimming took 6 bases from V and 8 from J, leaving 13 bases between them. There are 12 residues in the CDR3. Germline V lookup: CDR1 SEHNR, CDR2 FQNEAQ (reference sequence). The CDR3 here is CASRRGVQGYTF. In DNA, the CDR3 is TGTGCCAGCAGGCGGGGGGTTCAAGGCTACACCTTC.

This chain links TRBV4-2 with TRBJ2-7; 8 bases map to TRBD2. The V gene's germline CDR1 is LGHNA and CDR2 YNFKEQ. This CDR3 region has 15 residues. Germline trimming cut 0 bases from V and 6 bases from J; bases unmatched to any gene: 7. CDR3 DNA: TGTGCCAGCAGCCAAGAGGCGGGACTAGTCTCCGAGCAGTACTTC. It codes for CASSQEAGLVSEQYF.

The genes are TRBV4-3 and TRBJ1-2; 9 nucleotides align to TRBD1. CDR3 length: 17 amino acids. The V gene's germline CDR1 is LGHNA and CDR2 YSLEER. J lost 2 bases, V lost 4 bases, and 11 bases had no gene match. The CDR3: CASSPGTSDRGNYGYTF. The CDR3 DNA follows: TGCGCCAGCAGCCCCGGAACCTCGGACAGGGGCAACTATGGCTACACCTTC.

The rearrangement uses TRBV28 and TRBJ2-7, with 7 nucleotides matching TRBD2. The CDR3 consists of 12 residues. V shed 2 bases, J shed 5 bases, and the junction held 0 bases outside the gene matches. CDR1 and CDR2 from the germline V gene are MDHEN and SYDVKM. CDR3 residues: CASSLAGDEQYF. Written as DNA, the CDR3 is TGTGCCAGCAGTTTAGCGGGGGACGAGCAGTACTTC.

The chain joins TRBV4-1 to TRBJ2-7; no reliable D call. Germline-derived CDR1 and CDR2 are MGHRA and YSYEKL. V lost 6 bases to trimming and J lost 2 bases, with 11 bases between them. CDR3 length: 13 residues. DNA of the CDR3: TGCGCCAGCAGATTAGACACCCCCTACGAGCAGTACTTC. Its protein is CASRLDTPYEQYF.

This clone has a single count. V is TRBV2 and J is TRBJ1-1; no clear D. This CDR3 region has 12 residues. V was shortened by 1 base and J by 7 bases, with 7 bases between the two germline ends. Looked up from germline, CDR1 is SNHLY and CDR2 is FYNNEI. In DNA form, the CDR3 reads TGTGCCAGCAGTGAAGTAGTAGATGAAGCTTTCTTT. Amino acids: CASSEVVDEAFF.

The rearrangement uses TRBV7-2 and TRBJ2-3, with 9 nucleotides matching TRBD2. The CDR3 extends over 16 amino acids. V was pared by 2 bases and J by 2 bases, with 5 bases of the junction left unmatched. The germline CDR1 and CDR2 sequences are SGHTA and FQGNSA. CDR3 nucleotides: TGTGCCAGCAGCTTACGGCGGGGGGGACACACAGATACGCAGTATTTT. The encoded protein is CASSLRRGGHTDTQYF. Full variable domain (missing parts from reference TRBV7-2 and TRBJ2-3): GAGVSQSPSNKVTEKGKDVELRCDPISGHTALYWYRQSLGQGLEFLIYFQGNSAPDKSGLPSDRFSAERTGGSVSTLTIQRTQQEDSAVYLCASSLRRGGHTDTQYFGPGTRLTVL.

The chain links TRBV25-1 to TRBJ1-3; TRBD1 is a possible D gene (5 bases). Germline values: CDR1 MGHDK, CDR2 SYGVNS. The germline V and J ends were trimmed by 1 base and 2 bases, with 6 bases remaining between them. CDR3 size: 14 residues. CDR3 sequence reads: CASSESRAGNTIYF. CDR3 sequence (DNA): TGTGCCAGCAGTGAATCCAGGGCTGGAAACACCATATATTTT.

V usage is TRBV28 and J usage is TRBJ2-1, with a possible D match to TRBD1 (6 bases). The ends were cut back, 5 bases at V and 6 bases at J, with 20 bases in the middle. The CDR3 runs to 16 residues. Germline V lookup: CDR1 MDHEN, CDR2 SYDVKM. CDR3 in amino acids: CASSTSHRVFLNEQFF. The CDR3 nucleotides are TGTGCCAGCAGTACCTCACACAGGGTCTTTCTCAATGAGCAGTTCTTC.

V is TRBV4-1 and J is TRBJ1-1; the match to TRBD1 covers 7 bases. This CDR3 spans 14 amino acids. The germline gives CDR1 MGHRA, CDR2 YSYEKL. J was trimmed by 2 bases and V by 2 bases; bases with no gene match: 2. This CDR3 reads CASSQRGPNTEAFF. CDR3 coding DNA: TGCGCCAGCAGCCAAAGGGGGCCAAACACTGAAGCTTTCTTT.

V is TRBV3-1 (or the pseudogene TRBV3-2) and J is TRBJ1-2; D may be TRBD1 (5 bases). The CDR3 runs to 14 residues. The ends were cut back, 5 bases at V and 5 bases at J, with 15 bases in the middle. In germline, CDR1 is LGHDT, CDR2 YNNKEL (reference sequence). In nucleotides, the CDR3 is TGTGCCAGCAGCATCCGGGGGACCTTATATGGCTACACCTTC. Its translation is CASSIRGTLYGYTF.

V and J are TRBV2 and TRBJ1-2; perhaps TRBD1 as D (5 bases). This CDR3 has 15 residues. Deletions cut 6 bases from V and 4 bases from J, with 18 bases between. The germline CDR1 and CDR2 sequences are SNHLY and FYNNEI. Written as DNA, the CDR3 is TGTGCCAGCAGGACGGAGGGGCTCGGGGGCTATGGCTACACCTTC. This encodes CASRTEGLGGYGYTF. Looking up the rest from reference TRBV2 and TRBJ1-2 gives the full variable domain: EPEVTQTPSHQVTQMGQEVILRCVPISNHLYFYWYRQILGQKVEFLVSFYNNEISEKSEIFDDQFSVERPDGSNFTLKIRSTKLEDSAMYFCASRTEGLGGYGYTFGSGTRLTVV.

The chain combines TRBV7-8 with TRBJ1-1, with D possibly TRBD1 on 5 matching bases. Between the trimmed V and J ends, which lost 1 base and 0 bases, there was a span of 9 bases. The length of the CDR3 is 15 residues. The germline CDR1 and CDR2 sequences are SGHVS and FQNEAQ. The CDR3 spells CASSLGGRLNTEAFF. CDR3 sequence (DNA): TGTGCCAGCAGCTTAGGGGGCAGGTTGAACACTGAAGCTTTCTTT.

This clone was counted only a few times. The J gene is TRBJ1-5, the V gene TRBV2; TRBD1 matches 12 bases. This CDR3 is 16 amino acids long. The V gene end was trimmed by 2 bases and the J gene end by 11 bases; junction bases not matched to a gene: 10. The germline gives CDR1 SNHLY, CDR2 FYNNEI. The CDR3 coding sequence is TGTGCCAGCAGTGAAAGGGACAGGGGGCCACTGGCGGCCCAGCATTTT. It yields the protein CASSERDRGPLAAQHF.

V usage is TRBV5-1 and J usage is TRBJ1-4; D is unclear. V lost 0 bases and J 7 bases, leaving 16 bases between the germline ends. Germline V gene lookup returns CDR1 SGHRS and CDR2 YFSETQ. CDR3 length equals 16 residues. CDR3 amino acids: CASSLVPELGGEKLFF. The CDR3 nucleotides are TGCGCCAGCAGCTTGGTCCCAGAGTTAGGAGGTGAAAAACTGTTTTTT.

This chain links TRBV4-3 with TRBJ1-4; the D gene is possibly TRBD1 (5 bases). This CDR3 comprises 17 residues. Germline V gene sequence: CDR1 LGHNA, CDR2 YSLEER. V lost 3 bases and J 2 bases, leaving 16 bases between the germline ends. CDR3 bases: TGCGCCAGCAGCCAGGACCTCGGGGGAGTGACTAATGAAAAACTGTTTTTT. Encoded protein: CASSQDLGGVTNEKLFF.

This chain links TRBV28 with TRBJ1-2; TRBD1 matches 7 bases. CDR1 is MDHEN, CDR2 SYDVKM, per germline. V trimming: 4 bases; J trimming: 4 bases; junction bases outside the gene matches: 6. CDR3 length equals 14 residues. CDR3 in DNA: TGTGCCAGCAGTTCTCGGGACAGCCTCTATGGCTACACCTTC. This encodes CASSSRDSLYGYTF.

The chain combines TRBV10-3 with TRBJ2-7; D possibly corresponds to TRBD1 (5 bases). The length of the CDR3 is 14 residues. Germline V lookup: CDR1 ENHRY, CDR2 SYGVKD. V lost 7 bases and J lost 1, with 14 bases in between. DNA of the CDR3: TGTGCCATCAAGGGGAACAGCTTATCCTACGAGCAGTACTTC. Protein product: CAIKGNSLSYEQYF.